The 17 T cell receptor beta chains given below trace back to one sample, sequenced in a study of OX40 agonist ivuxolimab in advanced cancers. Sequenced by immunoSEQ multiplex PCR; TCRdb stores in-frame clones only, minus some. The sample holds around 63,000 clones, 85% to 90% seen once. The source was CD4+ or CD8+ T cells sorted from blood, collected in a trial of the OX40 agonist ivuxolimab. The receptors here all came from an adult with an advanced solid tumor such as melanoma, head and neck, liver or kidney cancer.

The chain is built from TRBV9 and TRBJ1-2; TRBD1 matches at 7 bases. Germline V gives CDR1 SGDLS, CDR2 YYNGEE. Trimming took 4 bases from V and 3 from J; bases not matched to a gene: 9. The CDR3 length is 15 residues. The chain's CDR3 is CASSLTPGTDYGYTF. The CDR3 DNA sequence: TGTGCCAGCAGCCTAACCCCCGGGACAGACTATGGCTACACCTTC.

This chain links TRBV5-6 with TRBJ2-5; TRBD1 agrees at 9 bases. Germline CDR1 SGHDT, CDR2 YYEEEE. With V trimmed by 2 bases and J by 4 bases, 9 bases remained unmatched. This CDR3 is built from 16 residues. This chain's CDR3 is CASSFGVTGGTETQYF. CDR3 coding DNA: TGTGCCAGCAGCTTTGGCGTAACAGGGGGCACAGAGACCCAGTACTTC.

This chain connects TRBV5-1 to TRBJ2-7; D might be TRBD1 (5 bases). There are 13 residues in the CDR3. Germline V CDR1 and CDR2: SGHRS, YFSETQ. Trimming removed 0 bases from V and 3 bases from J, with 7 bases in between. The CDR3 nucleotides are TGCGCCAGCAGCTTGGAGGGGTTCTACGAGCAGTACTTC. Translating gives CASSLEGFYEQYF. The complete variable domain, with remaining parts taken from reference TRBV5-1 and TRBJ2-7, reads KAGVTQTPRYLIKTRGQQVTLSCSPISGHRSVSWYQQTPGQGLQFLFEYFSETQRNKGNFPGRFSGRQFSNSRSEMNVSTLELGDSALYLCASSLEGFYEQYFGPGTRLTVT.

The table lists this clone with a count of one. The chain uses TRBV19 and TRBJ2-1; 13 positions match TRBD2. The ends lost 3 bases at V and 4 bases at J; junction bases unmatched: 15. The length of the CDR3 is 20 residues. Germline loops: CDR1 LNHDA, CDR2 SQIVND (reference sequence). The CDR3 here is CASSILLTSGGPATYNEQFF. The CDR3 nucleotides read TGTGCCAGTAGTATTCTCCTGACTAGCGGGGGGCCCGCAACTTACAATGAGCAGTTCTTC.

The chain uses TRBV7-9 and TRBJ2-6; D might be TRBD1 (6 bases). This CDR3 spans 15 amino acids. The V gene lost 4 bases and the J gene lost 1 base, with 8 bases spanning the gap. The germline V gene encodes CDR1 SEHNR and CDR2 FQNEAQ (reference sequence). CDR3 DNA: TGTGCCAGCAGCTCTAGGGGGTCTGGGGCCAACGTCCTGACTTTC. Translating gives CASSSRGSGANVLTF.

The chain employs TRBV5-1 and TRBJ2-7, with TRBD1 matching over 8 bases. Germline V gene data show CDR1 as SGHRS and CDR2 as YFSETQ. V lost 0 bases, J lost 0 bases, and 2 bases stayed unmatched. The CDR3 sequence is 15 residues long. Here the CDR3 reads CASSLGTGSSYEQYF. CDR3 sequence (DNA): TGCGCCAGCAGCTTGGGGACAGGGAGCTCCTACGAGCAGTACTTC. Supplemented by reference TRBV5-1 and TRBJ2-7, the full variable domain reads KAGVTQTPRYLIKTRGQQVTLSCSPISGHRSVSWYQQTPGQGLQFLFEYFSETQRNKGNFPGRFSGRQFSNSRSEMNVSTLELGDSALYLCASSLGTGSSYEQYFGPGTRLTVT.

The V and J genes are TRBV7-3 and TRBJ2-3; 11 positions match TRBD2. V dropped 5 bases and J dropped 5; count of bases not matched to a gene: 6. The CDR3 is 15 residues long. Per germline, CDR1 SGHTA and CDR2 FQGTGA. The CDR3 nucleotides read TGTGCCAGCAGCCGAATAGCGGGAGGGCAAGATACGCAGTATTTT. Protein product: CASSRIAGGQDTQYF. Combining the CDR3 with reference TRBV7-3 and TRBJ2-3 gives the whole variable domain GAGVSQTPSNKVTEKGKYVELRCDPISGHTALYWYRQSLGQGPEFLIYFQGTGAADDSGLPNDRFFAVRPEGSVSTLKIQRTERGDSAVYLCASSRIAGGQDTQYFGPGTRLTVL.

The chain has TRBV11-3 and TRBJ2-1; TRBD1 is a possible D gene (5 bases). The CDR3 runs to 16 residues. V gave up 3 bases and J gave up 5 bases, with 17 bases separating them. Germline V gives CDR1 SGHNT, CDR2 YENEEA. In nucleotides, the CDR3 is TGTGCCAGCAGCTTTAAGGACAATATGGGGCACAATGAGCAGTTCTTC. Protein product: CASSFKDNMGHNEQFF.

This chain connects TRBV18 to TRBJ1-4, with D tentatively TRBD1 (5 bases). V was shortened by 2 bases and J by 8 bases, with 12 bases between the two germline ends. The CDR3 runs to 14 residues. In germline, CDR1 is KGHSH, CDR2 LQKENI. Here the CDR3 DNA reads TGTGCCAGCTCACCAGGGACCGCAGAAGAAAAACTGTTTTTT. This gives the protein CASSPGTAEEKLFF.

The chain combines TRBV5-1 with TRBJ2-5; D ambiguous. V was shortened by 3 bases and J by 1 base, with 10 bases between the two germline ends. This CDR3 contains 14 residues. Germline CDR1 and CDR2: SGHRS and YFSETQ. The CDR3 protein is CASSSGGVQETQYF. CDR3 DNA: TGCGCCAGCAGCTCCGGCGGAGTCCAAGAGACCCAGTACTTC.

The gene calls are TRBV7-8 and TRBJ2-5; 9 nucleotides align to TRBD2. The CDR3 extends over 16 amino acids. The junction had 13 bases not matched to a gene; V was cut back by 5 bases and J by 6 bases. CDR1 and CDR2 (germline): SGHVS, FQNEAQ. CDR3 coding DNA: TGTGCCAGCAGCCCCGCCGGGAGCGGGGGGTTCAAGACCCAGTACTTC. Protein sequence: CASSPAGSGGFKTQYF.

V and J are TRBV5-1 and TRBJ2-5; D is perhaps TRBD2 (5 bases). Germline values: CDR1 SGHRS, CDR2 YFSETQ. Trimming took off 5 bases at V and 4 bases at J, with 18 bases between the two ends. CDR3 size: 15 residues. CDR3 sequence reads: CASREGAFGGETQYF. In nucleotides, the CDR3 is TGCGCCAGCAGAGAGGGAGCCTTCGGCGGAGAGACCCAGTACTTC.

This sequence joins TRBV2 and TRBJ1-2; TRBD1 matches at 10 bases. This CDR3 is 15 amino acids long. V dropped 11 bases and J dropped 2; count of bases not matched to a gene: 11. Germline CDR1 and CDR2: SNHLY and FYNNEI. DNA for the CDR3: TGTGCCTGCAAACTCGGGACAGGGGACAACTATGGCTACACCTTC. Translated: CACKLGTGDNYGYTF.

V gene TRBV18 combines with J gene TRBJ2-7; D possibly matches TRBD1 or TRBD2 (5 bases each). V dropped 0 bases and J dropped 2 bases, with 11 bases sitting between them. The CDR3 is made up of 15 amino acids. From germline, CDR1 is KGHSH and CDR2 LQKENI. CDR3 nucleotide sequence: TGTGCCAGCTCACCACCGGTGAGGGGTACCTACGAGCAGTACTTC. Its protein product is CASSPPVRGTYEQYF.

The V call is TRBV5-4, the J call TRBJ2-3; no clear D. Germline lookup yields CDR1 SGHNT and CDR2 YYREEE (reference sequence). V dropped 1 base and J dropped 8 bases, with 23 bases sitting between them. This CDR3 contains 17 residues. The CDR3 DNA reads TGTGCCAGCAGCTTGAAATTCGACCAGAAAGGATTAACTACGCAGTATTTT. Translation: CASSLKFDQKGLTTQYF.

CDR3 sequence: CASSLGHTGGYEQYF. Here the CDR3 DNA reads TGTGCCAGCAGTTTAGGGCACACAGGGGGCTACGAGCAGTACTTC. The genes are TRBV27 and TRBJ2-7; 8 bases map to TRBD1. The V and J ends lost 2 bases and 3 bases, in that order; junction bases with no gene match: 6. The CDR3 is 15 residues long. Germline V gives CDR1 MNHEY, CDR2 SMNVEV (reference sequence).

V and J are TRBV10-3 and TRBJ2-7, with D perhaps being TRBD1 or TRBD2 (6 bases each). CDR1 and CDR2 from the germline V gene are ENHRY and SYGVKD. CDR3 length: 14 amino acids. V was shortened by 5 bases and J by 2 bases, with 13 bases between the two germline ends. CDR3 region: CAISPRGDAYEQYF. The CDR3 DNA follows: TGTGCCATCAGTCCGAGGGGGGACGCCTACGAGCAGTACTTC.